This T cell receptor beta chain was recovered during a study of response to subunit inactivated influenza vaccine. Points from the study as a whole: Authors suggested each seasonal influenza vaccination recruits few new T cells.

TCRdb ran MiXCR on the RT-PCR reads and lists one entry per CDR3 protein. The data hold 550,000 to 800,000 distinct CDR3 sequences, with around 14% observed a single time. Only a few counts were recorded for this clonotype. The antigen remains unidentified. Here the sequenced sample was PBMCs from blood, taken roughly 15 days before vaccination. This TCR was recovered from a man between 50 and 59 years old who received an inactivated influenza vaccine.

The CDR3 DNA reads TGTGCCAGCAGTTTAGCGCTACTGGGGCCGAACACCGGGGAGCTGTTTTTT. Amino acids: CASSLALLGPNTGELFF. This chain joins TRBV12-3 or TRBV12-4 and TRBJ2-2; D possibly corresponds to TRBD1 (5 bases). CDR3 length: 17 amino acids. The V end lost 0 bases, the J end lost 0 bases, and 11 bases lay between the germline ends.